The present T cell receptor beta chain was sequenced within a study of prognosis after radiotherapy for stage I lung cancer. General observations from the study: Patients who developed distant metastases had lower Shannon entropy after stereotactic body radiation therapy.

The TCR beta CDR3 region was amplified from genomic DNA, with two rounds of multiplex PCR being used for the amplification. Round one of PCR was performed, and it used primers specific to each TRBV and TRBJ gene. There were universal primers used in the second PCR round. Via MiXCR, TCRdb re-called the multiplex PCR reads, giving one row per CDR3 protein. This table has 12,000 to 15,000 distinct CDR3 sequences, 50% appearing once. The CDR3 sequence is 14 residues long. The V end was cut by 5 bases, the J end by 0 bases, with 5 bases between. Germline V gene lookup returns CDR1 MDHEN and CDR2 SYDVKM. A note on this clonotype: Antigen unknown.

The TCR comes from a donor over 45 with non-small cell lung cancer. The source material was PBMCs, sampled before or after stereotactic body radiation therapy (not recorded which). The chain carries TRBV28 and TRBJ2-6; D is ambiguous. The CDR3 region has the DNA TGTGCCAGCAGTCGGACCTCTGGGGCCAACGTCCTGACTTTC. Its translation: CASSRTSGANVLTF.